This TCR beta chain was sequenced during a study of cytomegalovirus exposure and HLA in healthy donors. Study-wide points: Data from an earlier analysis indicated that most TCR beta V segments were productive either about 87% or about 30% of the time. In the analysis, some V segments, TRBV6-2 and TRBV6-3 included, were excluded as indistinguishable. While the bulk of TCR sequences proved rare, some public TCRs turned up in many donors. Later analysis showed TCR association rates varying by HLA locus, highest for DRB1 and lowest for HLA-C.

The study ran its PCR with 60 Vbeta and 13 Jbeta primers. Profiling relied on immunoSEQ multiplex PCR, and the TCRdb table lists in-frame clones only, not all of them. The sample includes 200,000 to 250,000 clones, 82% seen only once; the top ten take more than 5%. About this clone itself: Its specificity is unknown. Other nucleotide sequences from this sample produce the same CDR3.

Trimming removed 0 bases from V and 2 bases from J, with 7 bases in between. The CDR3 sequence is 14 residues long. Germline V gives CDR1 MNHEY, CDR2 SVGAGI. The clonotype originates from a woman aged 40 to 49 in good health and CMV-seropositive. Specimen: PBMCs. This chain links TRBV6-5 with TRBJ1-2; no clear D. CDR3 in amino acids: CASSYSTGNYGYTF. The CDR3, as DNA: TGTGCCAGCAGTTACTCGACCGGGAACTATGGCTACACCTTC.